Each of the 23 T cell receptor beta chains below was sequenced from the same sample in a study of PD-1 blockade in classical Hodgkin lymphoma. Data came from immunoSEQ multiplex PCR; TCRdb stores just in-frame clones and leaves some out. The profile shows around 39,000 clones, about 80% of them singletons. Following autologous stem cell transplantation, relapse occurred in every patient, and exposure to brentuximab vedotin varied. Sequenced material: peripheral blood mononuclear cells (PBMCs), taken before the second cycle of nivolumab. The source of these receptors is a human donor with classical Hodgkin lymphoma.

The chain has TRBV7-2 and TRBJ2-7; either TRBD1 or TRBD2 may fit D (6 bases each). Trimming removed 3 bases from V and 11 bases from J, with 17 bases in between. This CDR3 region has 13 residues. Per the germline V gene, CDR1 is SGHTA and CDR2 is FQGNSA. Here the CDR3 DNA reads TGTGCCAGCAGCTTTAGTGGAGGGGGGCAGAAGTACTTC. Encoded protein: CASSFSGGGQKYF.

The chain is built from TRBV11-2 and TRBJ1-1, with TRBD1 matching 8 bases. The V gene end was trimmed by 5 bases and the J gene end by 2 bases; junction bases not matched to a gene: 4. CDR3 size: 14 residues. The germline V gene encodes CDR1 SGHAT and CDR2 FQNNGV. The CDR3 nucleotides read TGTGCCAGCAGCCCAGGACAGGGAAACACTGAAGCTTTCTTT. It encodes CASSPGQGNTEAFF.

This chain joins TRBV5-1 and TRBJ2-1; 7 bases match TRBD2. The CDR3 totals 14 residues. Trimming at V came to 5 bases and at J to 5 bases, leaving 7 bases not matched to a gene. Germline CDR1 reads SGHRS; CDR2 reads YFSETQ. CDR3 sequence: CASRAGVNNNEQFF. CDR3 in DNA: TGCGCCAGCAGGGCGGGGGTCAACAACAATGAGCAGTTCTTC.

The chain employs TRBV2 and TRBJ2-5; 7 bases match TRBD1. The germline CDR1 and CDR2 sequences are SNHLY and FYNNEI. J lost 2 bases, V lost 10 bases, and 10 bases had no gene match. The CDR3 is 14 amino acids. CDR3 nucleotide sequence: TGTGCCATCCTACTTACAGGGGAACAAGAGACCCAGTACTTC. Amino acids: CAILLTGEQETQYF.

The rearrangement links TRBV2 to TRBJ2-1, with D perhaps TRBD1 or TRBD2 (5 bases each). Germline lookup yields CDR1 SNHLY and CDR2 FYNNEI. The CDR3 contains 16 residues. The germline V and J ends were trimmed by 3 bases and 9 bases, with 21 bases remaining between them. DNA for the CDR3: TGTGCCAGCAGTGATTGGGTTAGCGCGGGCCAGGGTGAGCAGTTCTTC. Amino acids: CASSDWVSAGQGEQFF.

With regard to this clone: This same CDR3 is encoded by further DNA sequences in the sample. The rearrangement uses TRBV10-3 and TRBJ2-3; the D is unclear. The germline CDR1 and CDR2 sequences are ENHRY and SYGVKD. Between the trimmed V and J ends, which lost 0 bases and 0 bases, there was a span of 4 bases. This CDR3 is built from 14 residues. CDR3 coding DNA: TGTGCCATCAGTGAGTCCGTTAGCACAGATACGCAGTATTTT. As protein: CAISESVSTDTQYF.

The CDR3 loop reads CASSLLSNEQYF. CDR3 in DNA: TGTGCCAGCAGCTTACTTTCGAACGAGCAGTACTTC. This chain joins TRBV11-2 and TRBJ2-7; no clear D. The germline V and J ends were trimmed by 2 bases and 5 bases, with 7 bases remaining between them. Germline CDR1 is SGHAT and CDR2 is FQNNGV. This CDR3 contains 12 residues. Looking up the rest from reference TRBV11-2 and TRBJ2-7 gives the full variable domain: EAGVAQSPRYKIIEKRQSVAFWCNPISGHATLYWYQQILGQGPKLLIQFQNNGVVDDSQLPKDRFSAERLKGVDSTLKIQPAKLEDSAVYLCASSLLSNEQYFGPGTRLTVT.

In DNA, the CDR3 is TGTGCCAGCAGTGAAGGACCGGGGGCAGATACGCAGTATTTT. Amino acid sequence: CASSEGPGADTQYF. The V and J genes are TRBV6-1 and TRBJ2-3; tentative D call: TRBD2 (6 bases). The V end lost 1 base, the J end lost 4 bases, and 9 bases lay between the germline ends. The CDR3 is 14 amino acids. Germline V lookup: CDR1 MNHNS, CDR2 SASEGT.

This chain joins TRBV7-6 and TRBJ1-1; 8 nucleotides align to TRBD1. With V trimmed by 7 bases and J by 2 bases, 9 bases remained unmatched. The CDR3 length is 15 residues. Germline V lookup: CDR1 SGHVS, CDR2 FNYEAQ. The CDR3 nucleotides read TGTGCCAGCAAACCTTTGACAGGGGTAAACACTGAAGCTTTCTTT. Encoded protein: CASKPLTGVNTEAFF.

V usage is TRBV6-6 and J usage is TRBJ2-5; weak D call: TRBD1 (5 bases). The CDR3 consists of 14 residues. CDR1 MNHNY and CDR2 SVGAGI come from the germline V gene (reference sequence). The V gene lost 2 bases and the J gene lost 4 bases, with 11 bases spanning the gap. In DNA, the CDR3 is TGTGCCAGCAGTTACGCAGGGCAGGGAGAGACCCAGTACTTC. Its translation is CASSYAGQGETQYF.

This clone has just one count. This chain links TRBV4-3 with TRBJ1-4; perhaps TRBD1 as D (5 bases). V was pared by 0 bases and J by 3 bases, with 11 bases between. CDR1 is LGHNA, CDR2 YSLEER, per germline. There are 16 residues in the CDR3. The CDR3 nucleotides read TGCGCCAGCAGCCAAGAAGGGAGGGGAGCTAATGAAAAACTGTTTTTT. Protein sequence: CASSQEGRGANEKLFF.

This chain uses TRBV7-2 with TRBJ2-5; D gene ambiguous. Germline CDR1 SGHTA, CDR2 FQGNSA. The ends were cut back, 5 bases at V and 14 bases at J, with 6 bases in the middle. The CDR3 sequence is 8 residues long. CDR3 amino acids: CASSGRYF. The DNA for the CDR3 is TGTGCCAGCAGCGGCCGATACTTC. Combining the CDR3 with reference TRBV7-2 and TRBJ2-5 gives the whole variable domain GAGVSQSPSNKVTEKGKDVELRCDPISGHTALYWYRQSLGQGLEFLIYFQGNSAPDKSGLPSDRFSAERTGGSVSTLTIQRTQQEDSAVYLCASSGRYFGPGTRLLVL.

The V call is TRBV2, the J call TRBJ2-4; 8 bases are shared with TRBD1. In germline, CDR1 is SNHLY, CDR2 FYNNEI. V dropped 6 bases and J dropped 0; count of bases not matched to a gene: 7. CDR3 size: 16 residues. This chain's CDR3 is CASSGAGGRAKNIQYF. CDR3 DNA sequence: TGTGCCAGCAGCGGCGCAGGGGGCAGAGCCAAAAACATTCAGTACTTC.

The V and J genes are TRBV19 and TRBJ1-5; D gene ambiguous. This CDR3 is built from 14 residues. Germline assignment: CDR1 LNHDA and CDR2 SQIVND (reference sequence). Trimming stripped 3 bases from V and 0 bases from J, with 6 bases between. CDR3 region: CASSIWNSNQPQHF. CDR3 sequence (DNA): TGTGCCAGTAGTATTTGGAATAGCAATCAGCCCCAGCATTTT.

The count of this clone is one. The rearrangement links TRBV6-6 to TRBJ2-1; a possible D gene is TRBD2 (5 bases). Germline CDR1 is MNHNY and CDR2 is SVGAGI (reference sequence). V shed 2 bases and J shed 9 bases, with 11 bases lying between them. The CDR3 is 13 amino acids. CDR3 nucleotides: TGTGCCAGCAGTTACGCCGAGGGCTTTGAGCAGTTCTTC. Protein: CASSYAEGFEQFF.

The sample holds one count of this clone. This sequence joins TRBV7-9 and TRBJ2-7; TRBD1 might be the D (5 bases). Germline values: CDR1 SEHNR, CDR2 FQNEAQ (reference sequence). The CDR3 is 12 amino acids. Trimming removed 2 bases at V and 4 bases at J, with 6 bases between. In nucleotides, the CDR3 is TGTGCCAGCAGCTTATCAGGGTACGAGCAGTACTTC. Translated: CASSLSGYEQYF.

The chain carries TRBV30 and TRBJ2-5; the match to TRBD2 covers 12 bases. V lost 4 bases and J lost 2; bases outside the gene matches: 11. The CDR3 sequence is 17 residues long. CDR1 is GTSNPN, CDR2 SVGIG, per germline (reference sequence). CDR3 region: CAWTLQASGGDQETQYF. The CDR3 coding sequence is TGTGCCTGGACCCTCCAGGCTAGCGGGGGGGATCAAGAGACCCAGTACTTC. Together with reference TRBV30 and TRBJ2-5, the CDR3 gives the full variable domain: SQTIHQWPATLVQPVGSPLSLECTVEGTSNPNLYWYRQAAGRGLQLLFYSVGIGQISSEVPQNLSASRPQDRQFILSSKKLLLSDSGFYLCAWTLQASGGDQETQYFGPGTRLLVL.

The rearrangement uses TRBV6-5 and TRBJ1-1; 9 bases line up with TRBD1. The CDR3 contains 13 residues. Germline trimming cut 6 bases from V and 5 bases from J; bases unmatched to any gene: 4. Germline-derived CDR1 and CDR2 are MNHEY and SVGAGI. The CDR3 region is CASSRGQGTEAFF. The CDR3 region has the DNA TGTGCCAGCAGCCGGGGACAGGGAACTGAAGCTTTCTTT.

This rearrangement joins TRBV11-2 to TRBJ1-5, with TRBD1 as a possible D gene (6 bases). CDR1 SGHAT and CDR2 FQNNGV come from the germline V gene. This CDR3 comprises 13 residues. V was pared by 6 bases and J by 7 bases, with 13 bases between. The CDR3 nucleotides are TGTGCCAGCAGTTCTCAGGGGACCCAGCCCCAGCATTTT. Translation: CASSSQGTQPQHF.

The chain has TRBV4-3 and TRBJ2-2; TRBD1 aligns across 10 bases. Germline CDR1 and CDR2: LGHNA and YSLEER. The CDR3 spans 16 residues. V shed 4 bases and J 5 bases; nucleotides not matched to a gene: 7. The CDR3 DNA reads TGCGCCAGCAGCCGAGAGGACAGGGGGTGGACCGGGGAGCTGTTTTTT. It is translated as CASSREDRGWTGELFF.

The rearrangement joins TRBV10-3 to TRBJ1-1; D is possibly TRBD1 (5 bases). Trimming pared 6 bases from V and 3 bases from J, leaving 11 bases between. Germline V gene lookup returns CDR1 ENHRY and CDR2 SYGVKD. The CDR3 has 13 amino acids. Here the CDR3 reads CAIRGRDDTEAFF. CDR3 DNA: TGTGCCATCAGGGGCAGGGACGACACTGAAGCTTTCTTT.

The chain couples TRBV5-1 to TRBJ2-1; D is unclear. Germline V gene lookup returns CDR1 SGHRS and CDR2 YFSETQ. The CDR3 sequence is 13 residues long. V lost 6 bases to trimming and J lost 0 bases, with 7 bases between them. The DNA of the CDR3 is TGCGCCAGCACTTCGAGCTCCTACAATGAGCAGTTCTTC. It specifies CASTSSSYNEQFF. The entire variable domain, with the rest obtained from reference TRBV5-1 and TRBJ2-1, is as follows: KAGVTQTPRYLIKTRGQQVTLSCSPISGHRSVSWYQQTPGQGLQFLFEYFSETQRNKGNFPGRFSGRQFSNSRSEMNVSTLELGDSALYLCASTSSSYNEQFFGPGTRLTVL.

The genes are TRBV7-3 and TRBJ1-1, with D possibly being TRBD1 (6 bases). The CDR3 runs 15 residues. The V and J ends lost 4 bases and 0 bases respectively, with 12 bases between them. CDR1 and CDR2 (germline): SGHTA, FQGTGA. The CDR3 reads CASSSQGSMNTEAFF. Here the CDR3 DNA reads TGTGCCAGCAGCTCTCAGGGGTCCATGAACACTGAAGCTTTCTTT.